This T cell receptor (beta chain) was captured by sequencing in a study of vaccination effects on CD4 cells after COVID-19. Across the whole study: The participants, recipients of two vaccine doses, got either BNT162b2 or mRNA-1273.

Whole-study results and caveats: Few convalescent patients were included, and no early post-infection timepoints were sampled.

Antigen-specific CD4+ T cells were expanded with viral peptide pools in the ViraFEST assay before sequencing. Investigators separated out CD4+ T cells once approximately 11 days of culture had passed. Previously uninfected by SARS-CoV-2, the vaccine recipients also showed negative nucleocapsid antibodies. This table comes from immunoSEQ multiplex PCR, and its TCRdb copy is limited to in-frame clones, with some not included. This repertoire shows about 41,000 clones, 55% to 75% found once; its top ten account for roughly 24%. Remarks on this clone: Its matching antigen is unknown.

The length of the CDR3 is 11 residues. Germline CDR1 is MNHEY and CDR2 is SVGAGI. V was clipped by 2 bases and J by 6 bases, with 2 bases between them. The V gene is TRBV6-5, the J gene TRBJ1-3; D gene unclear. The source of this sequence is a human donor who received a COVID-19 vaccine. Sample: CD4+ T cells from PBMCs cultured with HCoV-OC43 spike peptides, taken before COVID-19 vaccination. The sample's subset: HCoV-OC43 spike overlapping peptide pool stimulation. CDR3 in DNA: TGTGCCAGCAGTTACCTAAACACCATATATTTT. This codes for CASSYLNTIYF.